These 5 T cell receptor beta chains were all obtained from the same sample, sequenced in a study of PD-L1 blockade in urothelial cancer. Sequenced by immunoSEQ multiplex PCR; TCRdb stores in-frame clones only, minus some. Of fewer than 85,000 clones in the sample, more than 70% were seen once. As to time point: peripheral blood 6 weeks after treatment start. Sequenced material: PBMCs, taken around atezolizumab (anti-PD-L1) treatment. The receptors come from a man aged 55-75 years with urothelial cancer.

The chain links TRBV7-9 to TRBJ2-2; D unresolved. Trimming cost V 1 base and J 1 base, with 7 bases left between them. Germline V gene lookup returns CDR1 SEHNR and CDR2 FQNEAQ (reference sequence). The CDR3 is made up of 15 amino acids. In nucleotides, the CDR3 is TGTGCCAGCAGCTTAGTGCAGGTGAACACCGGGGAGCTGTTTTTT. This translates into CASSLVQVNTGELFF.

This clone showed up just once. This chain uses TRBV6-6 with TRBJ1-2; 7 bases fit TRBD1. Trimming cost V 2 bases and J 8 bases; bases outside gene matches: 5. The length of the CDR3 is 13 residues. Germline V gene data show CDR1 as MNHNY and CDR2 as SVGAGI (reference sequence). The CDR3 region has the DNA TGTGCCAGCAGTTACGAGGGGGCGCGGGGCTACACCTTC. Translation gives CASSYEGARGYTF.

This chain uses TRBV19 with TRBJ1-1; the match to TRBD1 covers 8 bases. Germline CDR1 LNHDA, CDR2 SQIVND (reference sequence). Losses at the gene ends were 4 bases for V and 3 bases for J; bases not matched to a gene: 13. This CDR3 has 17 residues. CDR3 in DNA: TGTGCCAGTAGTAGGTGGGTGAATGACAGGGGACACACTGAAGCTTTCTTT. Encoded protein: CASSRWVNDRGHTEAFF.

The rearrangement links TRBV7-9 to TRBJ1-6, with a weak D call TRBD1 (5 bases). Germline values: CDR1 SEHNR, CDR2 FQNEAQ (reference sequence). This CDR3 has 18 residues. The V end lost 1 base, the J end lost 0 bases, and 13 bases lay between the germline ends. The CDR3 sequence: CASSLGQFSRSYNSPLHF. DNA of the CDR3: TGTGCCAGCAGCTTAGGACAGTTCTCCCGCTCCTATAATTCACCCCTCCACTTT.

This chain joins TRBV7-8 and TRBJ1-3; 7 bases fit TRBD1. The CDR3 runs to 14 residues. V was pared by 2 bases and J by 4 bases, with 2 bases of the junction left unmatched. From germline, CDR1 is SGHVS and CDR2 FQNEAQ. The CDR3 is CASSLTGEGNTIYF. As DNA, the CDR3 is TGTGCCAGCAGCTTAACAGGGGAAGGAAACACCATATATTTT.